Sequencing of this T cell receptor (beta chain) was carried out in a study of shared clonotypes between healthy human individuals. Study summary: Each donor contributed plates that comprised three CD4 naive, three CD4 memory, two CD8 naive and one CD8 memory.

The V and J ends lost 5 bases and 3 bases, in that order; junction bases with no gene match: 15. The CDR3 runs 18 residues. The germline gives CDR1 SGHTA, CDR2 FQGNSA. Whole-study results and caveats: Clonotype sharing across donors was expected to vary with sequencing depth. Shared clonotypes across all four donors exceeded non-shared ones in generation probability.

Regarding this clone: Its cognate antigen is unknown.

The data were produced by immunoSEQ multiplex PCR, yet TCRdb's version contains in-frame clones alone and is incomplete. The sample lists about 1 million clones; under 80% were seen once. The sample taken for sequencing was memory CD4+ T cells sorted from blood. As to subset: CD45RA-negative fraction. This receptor was identified in a man aged 18 to 29 in good health. The chain joins TRBV7-2 to TRBJ2-7; TRBD2 matches at 11 bases. The CDR3 loop is CASSPVWVAGGRDYEQYF. As DNA, the CDR3 is TGTGCCAGCAGCCCAGTGTGGGTAGCGGGGGGGCGCGACTACGAGCAGTACTTC.